This T cell receptor beta chain emerged from a study of T cell responses to AZD1222 COVID-19 vaccine. Overall study results and limits: Among vaccine-associated CD4 TCRs, coverage spanned spike, with dominance at 160-218 and 743-854. Donors skewed white British and female; clonal diversity was possibly underestimated. A rise in Spike-specific TCR breadth and depth followed two AZD1222 doses. Repertoire samples came only from after the peak T cell response.

As concerns this clone: Its matching antigen is unknown.

Trimming removed 4 bases from V and 9 bases from J, with 10 bases in between. Germline-derived CDR1 and CDR2 are SGHTA and FQGTGA. This CDR3 contains 12 residues. This table comes from immunoSEQ multiplex PCR, and its TCRdb copy is limited to in-frame clones, with some not included. The data hold 150,000 or so clones, with approximately 93% observed a single time. The gene calls are TRBV7-3 and TRBJ2-1; no clear D. Sequenced here: peripheral blood, sampled on day 0 of AZD1222 vaccination. The sequence was collected from an adult in good health. CDR3 sequence reads: CASSWGGIEQFF. The CDR3 DNA is TGTGCCAGCAGCTGGGGTGGGATTGAGCAGTTCTTC.